This T cell receptor beta chain is from a study of PD-L1 blockade in urothelial cancer. Study as a whole: Of roughly 30 patients, some 24 were males with bladder-origin urothelial cancer. When blood samples were assessed, the median T cell count was approximately 140,000.

Libraries were prepared by immunoSEQ multiplex PCR; TCRdb keeps only in-frame clonotypes and omits some of them. The sample lists 45,000 to 65,000 clones, approximately 85% seen once, with about a sixth in the top ten. As for time point: pretreatment peripheral blood. Between 1 and 8 samples, pretreatment and on-treatment, were given by each patient. The starting material was PBMCs, obtained around atezolizumab (anti-PD-L1) treatment. The sequence derives from a man between 65 and 80 years old with urothelial cancer.

Here the CDR3 DNA reads TGTGCCAGTGGTTCAGGTCAGGCAGATCAGCCCCAGCATTTT. This gives the protein CASGSGQADQPQHF. This chain connects TRBV19 to TRBJ1-5; D ambiguous. Germline CDR1 LNHDA, CDR2 SQIVND (reference sequence). V was trimmed by 8 bases and J by 5 bases, leaving 16 bases between them. This CDR3 contains 14 residues.